These 4 T cell receptor beta chains originate from one sample sequenced in a study of blood T cell repertoires in COVID-19. Sequenced by immunoSEQ multiplex PCR; TCRdb stores in-frame clones only, minus some. The sample includes over 150,000 clones, roughly 86% of them seen just once. The sample consisted of peripheral blood. Receptor source: a woman in her fifties or sixties who had recovered from COVID-19.

CDR3 in DNA: TGCGCCAGCACCGACAGGGTGCAAGAGACCCAGTACTTC. Amino acids: CASTDRVQETQYF. This rearrangement joins TRBV5-1 to TRBJ2-5; 7 bases match TRBD1. The CDR3 loop spans 13 amino acids. Trimming took 6 bases from V and 2 from J; bases not matched to a gene: 4. Germline-derived CDR1 and CDR2 are SGHRS and YFSETQ.

V and J are TRBV3-1 (or the pseudogene TRBV3-2) and TRBJ2-2; D ambiguous. The CDR3 runs to 13 residues. The germline V gene has CDR1 LGHDT and CDR2 YNNKEL (reference sequence). The V and J ends lost 1 base and 4 bases respectively, with 4 bases between them. The CDR3 DNA is TGTGCCAGCAGCCAAGGTCGCACCGGGGAGCTGTTTTTT. Its translation: CASSQGRTGELFF.

The chain joins TRBV3-1 (or the pseudogene TRBV3-2) to TRBJ1-6; D is uncertain. CDR1 LGHDT and CDR2 YNNKEL come from the germline V gene (reference sequence). Trimming took off 2 bases at V and 8 bases at J, with 10 bases between the two ends. The CDR3 extends over 14 amino acids. This CDR3 reads CASSQYLTYSPLHF. CDR3 in DNA: TGTGCCAGCAGCCAATACCTAACCTATTCACCCCTCCACTTT.

The chain employs TRBV4-2 and TRBJ2-1; 10 nucleotides agree with TRBD2. Unmatched junction bases numbered 8, after V lost 2 bases and J lost 10 bases. Germline lookup yields CDR1 LGHNA and CDR2 YNFKEQ. The CDR3 totals 15 residues. For the CDR3, the DNA is TGTGCCAGCAGCCAAAGGAGCGGGGGGGCACAGGAGCAGTTCTTC. It encodes CASSQRSGGAQEQFF.